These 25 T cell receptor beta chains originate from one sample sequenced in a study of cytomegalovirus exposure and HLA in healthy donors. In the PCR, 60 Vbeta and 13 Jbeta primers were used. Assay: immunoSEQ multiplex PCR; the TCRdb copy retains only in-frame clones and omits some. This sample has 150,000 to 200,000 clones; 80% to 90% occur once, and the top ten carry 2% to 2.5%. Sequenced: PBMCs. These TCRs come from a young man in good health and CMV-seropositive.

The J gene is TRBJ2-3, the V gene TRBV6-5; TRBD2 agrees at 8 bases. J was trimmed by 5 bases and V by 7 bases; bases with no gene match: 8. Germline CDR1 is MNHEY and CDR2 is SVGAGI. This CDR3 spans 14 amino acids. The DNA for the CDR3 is TGTGCCAGCAATCGGGGGGGGGCCGAAGATACGCAGTATTTT. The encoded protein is CASNRGGAEDTQYF.

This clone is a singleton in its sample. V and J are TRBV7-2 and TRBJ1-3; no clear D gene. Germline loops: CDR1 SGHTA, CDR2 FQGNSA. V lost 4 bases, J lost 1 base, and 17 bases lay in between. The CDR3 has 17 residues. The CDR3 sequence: CASSSELRVSSGNTIYF. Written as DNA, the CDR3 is TGTGCCAGCAGCTCGGAACTCCGGGTATCGTCTGGAAACACCATATATTTT.

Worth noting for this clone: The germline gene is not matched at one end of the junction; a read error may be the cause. The chain's CDR3 is CASSPGPSSGANGLTF. CDR3 coding DNA: TGCGCCAGCAGCCCGGGTCCCAGCTCTGGGGCCAACGGCCTGACTTTC. V gene TRBV5-1 combines with J gene TRBJ2-6, with a weak D call TRBD1 (5 bases). The germline gives CDR1 SGHRS, CDR2 YFSETQ. This CDR3 has 16 residues.

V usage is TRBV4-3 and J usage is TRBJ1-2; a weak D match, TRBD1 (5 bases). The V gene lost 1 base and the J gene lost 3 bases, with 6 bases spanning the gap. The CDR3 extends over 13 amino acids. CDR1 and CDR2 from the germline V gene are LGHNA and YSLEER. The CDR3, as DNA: TGCGCCAGCAGCCAAGGCAGGGACTATGGCTACACCTTC. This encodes CASSQGRDYGYTF.

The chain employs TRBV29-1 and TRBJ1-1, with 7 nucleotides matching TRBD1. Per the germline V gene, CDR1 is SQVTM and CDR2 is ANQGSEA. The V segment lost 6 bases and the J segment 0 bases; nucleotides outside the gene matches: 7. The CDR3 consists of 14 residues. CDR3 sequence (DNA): TGCAGCGTGAATCGACAGGGTTTGAACACTGAAGCTTTCTTT. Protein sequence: CSVNRQGLNTEAFF. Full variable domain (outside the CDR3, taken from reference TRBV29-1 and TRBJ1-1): SAVISQKPSRDICQRGTSLTIQCQVDSQVTMMFWYRQQPGQSLTLIATANQGSEATYESGFVIDKFPISRPNLTFSTLTVSNMSPEDSSIYLCSVNRQGLNTEAFFGQGTRLTVV.

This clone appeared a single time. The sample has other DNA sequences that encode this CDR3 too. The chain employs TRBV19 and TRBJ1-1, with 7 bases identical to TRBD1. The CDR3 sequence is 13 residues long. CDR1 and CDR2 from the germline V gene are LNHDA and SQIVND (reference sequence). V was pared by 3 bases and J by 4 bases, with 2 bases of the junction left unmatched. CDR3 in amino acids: CASSIQGGTEAFF. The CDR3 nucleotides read TGTGCCAGTAGTATCCAGGGGGGCACTGAAGCTTTCTTT.

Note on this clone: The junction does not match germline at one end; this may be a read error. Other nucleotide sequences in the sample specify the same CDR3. The CDR3 is CASSTGVLNTEAFF. For the CDR3, the DNA is TGTGCCAGCAGCACAGGAGTCCTGAACACTGAAGCCTTCTTT. The rearrangement uses TRBV2 and TRBJ1-1; possible D gene TRBD1, 5 bases. Per germline, CDR1 SNHLY and CDR2 FYNNEI. The CDR3 sequence is 14 residues long.

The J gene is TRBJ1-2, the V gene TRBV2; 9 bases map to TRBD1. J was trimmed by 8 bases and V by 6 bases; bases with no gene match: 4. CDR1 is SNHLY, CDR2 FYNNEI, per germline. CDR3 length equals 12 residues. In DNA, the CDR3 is TGTGCCAGCAGCGGGACAGGGCGCGGCTACACCTTC. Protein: CASSGTGRGYTF.

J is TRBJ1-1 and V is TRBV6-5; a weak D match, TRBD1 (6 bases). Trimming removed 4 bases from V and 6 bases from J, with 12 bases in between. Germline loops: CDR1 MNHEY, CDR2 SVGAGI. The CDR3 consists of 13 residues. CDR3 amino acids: CASSWGQGSEAFF. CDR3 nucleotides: TGTGCCAGCAGTTGGGGGCAGGGGTCTGAAGCTTTCTTT.

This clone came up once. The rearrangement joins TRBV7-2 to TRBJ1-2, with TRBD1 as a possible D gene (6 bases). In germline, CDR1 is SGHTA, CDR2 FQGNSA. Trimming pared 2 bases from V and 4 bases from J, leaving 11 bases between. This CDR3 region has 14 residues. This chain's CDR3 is CASSLNRDFYGYTF. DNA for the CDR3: TGTGCCAGCAGCTTAAACAGGGATTTCTATGGCTACACCTTC.

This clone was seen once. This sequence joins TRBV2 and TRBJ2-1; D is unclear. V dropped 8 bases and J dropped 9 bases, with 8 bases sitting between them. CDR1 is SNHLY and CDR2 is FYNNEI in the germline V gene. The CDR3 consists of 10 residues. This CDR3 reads CASLFGEQFF. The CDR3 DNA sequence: TGTGCCAGCCTCTTCGGTGAGCAGTTCTTC.

CDR3 DNA sequence: TGTGCCAGCACCCTAGACAGGGGGAGGTCACCCCTCCACTTT. Protein: CASTLDRGRSPLHF. V is TRBV11-3 and J is TRBJ1-6; 9 bases agree with TRBD1. With V trimmed by 7 bases and J by 10 bases, 8 bases remained unmatched. The CDR3 is made up of 14 amino acids. Germline CDR1 SGHNT, CDR2 YENEEA.

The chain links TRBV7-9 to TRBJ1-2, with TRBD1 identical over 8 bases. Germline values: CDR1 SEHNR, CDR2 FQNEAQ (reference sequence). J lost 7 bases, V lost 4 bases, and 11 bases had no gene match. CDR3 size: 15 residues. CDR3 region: CASSYTGTGPLGYTF. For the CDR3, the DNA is TGTGCCAGCAGCTATACCGGGACAGGCCCCCTTGGCTACACCTTC. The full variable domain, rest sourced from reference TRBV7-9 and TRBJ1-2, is DTGVSQNPRHKITKRGQNVTFRCDPISEHNRLYWYRQTLGQGPEFLTYFQNEAQLEKSRLLSDRFSAERPKGSFSTLEIQRTEQGDSAMYLCASSYTGTGPLGYTFGSGTRLTVV.

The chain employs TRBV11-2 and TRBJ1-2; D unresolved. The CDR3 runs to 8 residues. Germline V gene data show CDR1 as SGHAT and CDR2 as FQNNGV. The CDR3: CAAVGYTF. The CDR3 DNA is TGTGCAGCGGTCGGCTACACCTTC.

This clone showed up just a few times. DNA for the CDR3: TGTGCCTGGAGTGTTAACGGTCAGCCCCAGCATTTT. This encodes CAWSVNGQPQHF. V and J are TRBV30 and TRBJ1-5; D remains ambiguous. Germline V gives CDR1 GTSNPN, CDR2 SVGIG (reference sequence). Trimming cost V 0 bases and J 6 bases, with 6 bases left between them. This CDR3 comprises 12 residues. Full variable domain (remainder filled in from reference TRBV30 and TRBJ1-5): SQTIHQWPATLVQPVGSPLSLECTVEGTSNPNLYWYRQAAGRGLQLLFYSVGIGQISSEVPQNLSASRPQDRQFILSSKKLLLSDSGFYLCAWSVNGQPQHFGDGTRLSIL.

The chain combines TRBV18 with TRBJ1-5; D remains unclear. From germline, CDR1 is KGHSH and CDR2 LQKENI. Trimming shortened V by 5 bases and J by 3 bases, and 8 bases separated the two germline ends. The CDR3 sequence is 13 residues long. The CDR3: CASSGDSNQPQHF. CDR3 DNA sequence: TGTGCCAGCTCAGGCGACTCCAATCAGCCCCAGCATTTT. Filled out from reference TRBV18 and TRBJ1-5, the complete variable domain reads NAGVMQNPRHLVRRRGQEARLRCSPMKGHSHVYWYRQLPEEGLKFMVYLQKENIIDESGMPKERFSAEFPKEGPSILRIQQVVRGDSAAYFCASSGDSNQPQHFGDGTRLSIL.

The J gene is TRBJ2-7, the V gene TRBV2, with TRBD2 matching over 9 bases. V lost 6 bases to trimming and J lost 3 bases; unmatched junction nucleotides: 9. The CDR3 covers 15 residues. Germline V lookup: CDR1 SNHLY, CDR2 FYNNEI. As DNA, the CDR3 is TGTGCCAGCAGCCCCGAGCGGGGGGTCTACTACGAGCAGTACTTC. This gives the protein CASSPERGVYYEQYF.

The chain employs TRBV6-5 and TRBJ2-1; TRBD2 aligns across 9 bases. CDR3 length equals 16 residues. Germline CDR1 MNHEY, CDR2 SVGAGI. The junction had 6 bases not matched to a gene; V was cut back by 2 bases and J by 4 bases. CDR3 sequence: CASSYTAGGSYNEQFF. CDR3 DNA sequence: TGTGCCAGCAGTTACACAGCGGGGGGCTCTTACAATGAGCAGTTCTTC.

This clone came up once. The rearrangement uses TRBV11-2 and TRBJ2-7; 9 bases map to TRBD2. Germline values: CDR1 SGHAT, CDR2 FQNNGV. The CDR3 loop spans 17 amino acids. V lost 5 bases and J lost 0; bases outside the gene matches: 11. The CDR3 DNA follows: TGTGCCAGCAGCCCCCTGGGGGTTAGCGGGGGCTCCTACGAGCAGTACTTC. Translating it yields CASSPLGVSGGSYEQYF.

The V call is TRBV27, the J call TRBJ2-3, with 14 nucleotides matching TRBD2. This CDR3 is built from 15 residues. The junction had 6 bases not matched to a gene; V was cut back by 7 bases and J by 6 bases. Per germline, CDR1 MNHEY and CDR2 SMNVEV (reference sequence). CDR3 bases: TGTGCCAGCAACGCGCGACTAGCGGGAGGGGATACGCAGTATTTT. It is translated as CASNARLAGGDTQYF.

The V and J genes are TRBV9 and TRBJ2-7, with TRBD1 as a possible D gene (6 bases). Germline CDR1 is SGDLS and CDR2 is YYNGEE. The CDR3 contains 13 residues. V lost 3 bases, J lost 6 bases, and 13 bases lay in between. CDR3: CASSAGQHSEQYF. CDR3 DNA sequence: TGTGCCAGCAGCGCCGGACAGCATAGCGAGCAGTACTTC.

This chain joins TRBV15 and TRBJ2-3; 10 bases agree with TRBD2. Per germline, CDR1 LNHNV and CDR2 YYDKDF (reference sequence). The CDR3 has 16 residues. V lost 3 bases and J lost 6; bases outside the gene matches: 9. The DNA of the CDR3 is TGTGCCACCAGCAGGGAGCGGGGGGGCGGTTTCGATACGCAGTATTTT. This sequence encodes CATSRERGGGFDTQYF.

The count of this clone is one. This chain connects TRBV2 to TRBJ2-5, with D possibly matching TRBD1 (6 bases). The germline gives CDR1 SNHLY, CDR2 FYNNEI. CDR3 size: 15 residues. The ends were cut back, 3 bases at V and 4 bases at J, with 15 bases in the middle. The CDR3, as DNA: TGTGCCAGCAGTGAGGTTGGGGGACAAAGAGAGACCCAGTACTTC. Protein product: CASSEVGGQRETQYF.

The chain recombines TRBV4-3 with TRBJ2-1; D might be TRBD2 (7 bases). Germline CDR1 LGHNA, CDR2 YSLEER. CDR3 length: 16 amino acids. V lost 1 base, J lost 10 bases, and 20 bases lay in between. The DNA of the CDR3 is TGCGCCAGCAGCCAAGGCCCCCGAGGGGGGGGCAACGAGCAGTTCTTC. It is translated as CASSQGPRGGGNEQFF.

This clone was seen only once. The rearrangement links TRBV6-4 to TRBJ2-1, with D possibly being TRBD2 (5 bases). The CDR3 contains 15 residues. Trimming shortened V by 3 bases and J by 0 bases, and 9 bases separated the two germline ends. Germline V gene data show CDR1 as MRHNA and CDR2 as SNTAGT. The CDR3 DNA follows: TGTGCCAGCAGTGAGAGGGAGAGCTCCTACAATGAGCAGTTCTTC. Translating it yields CASSERESSYNEQFF.